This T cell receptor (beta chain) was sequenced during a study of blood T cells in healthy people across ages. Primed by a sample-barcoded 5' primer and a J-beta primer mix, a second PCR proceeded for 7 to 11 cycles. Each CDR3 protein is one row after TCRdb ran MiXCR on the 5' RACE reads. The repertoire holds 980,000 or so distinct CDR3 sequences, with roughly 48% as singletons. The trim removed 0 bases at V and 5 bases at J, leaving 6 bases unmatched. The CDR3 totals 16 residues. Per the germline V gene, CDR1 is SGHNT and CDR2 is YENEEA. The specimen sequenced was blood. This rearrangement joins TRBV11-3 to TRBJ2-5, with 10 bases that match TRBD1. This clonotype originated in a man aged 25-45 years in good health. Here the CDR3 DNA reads TGTGCCAGCAGCTTAGAACCGGGACAGGGGTTGGAGACCCAGTACTTC. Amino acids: CASSLEPGQGLETQYF.